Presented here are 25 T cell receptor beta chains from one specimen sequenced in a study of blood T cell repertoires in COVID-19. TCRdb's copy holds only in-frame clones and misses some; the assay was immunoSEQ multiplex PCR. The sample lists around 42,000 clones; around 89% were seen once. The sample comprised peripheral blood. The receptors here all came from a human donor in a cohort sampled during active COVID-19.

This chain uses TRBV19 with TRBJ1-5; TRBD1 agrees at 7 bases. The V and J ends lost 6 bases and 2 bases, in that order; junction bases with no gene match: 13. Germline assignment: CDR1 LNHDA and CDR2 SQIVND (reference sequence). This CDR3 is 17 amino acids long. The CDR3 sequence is CASRTQSGTAGNQPQHF. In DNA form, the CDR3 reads TGTGCCAGTAGAACGCAATCCGGGACAGCCGGCAATCAGCCCCAGCATTTT.

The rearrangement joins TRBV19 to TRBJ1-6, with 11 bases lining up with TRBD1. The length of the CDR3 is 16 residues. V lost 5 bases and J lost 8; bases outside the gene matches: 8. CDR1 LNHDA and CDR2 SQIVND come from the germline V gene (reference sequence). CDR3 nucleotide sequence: TGTGCCAGTAGTCCCGATCCGGGACAGGGGGATTCACCCCTCCACTTT. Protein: CASSPDPGQGDSPLHF.

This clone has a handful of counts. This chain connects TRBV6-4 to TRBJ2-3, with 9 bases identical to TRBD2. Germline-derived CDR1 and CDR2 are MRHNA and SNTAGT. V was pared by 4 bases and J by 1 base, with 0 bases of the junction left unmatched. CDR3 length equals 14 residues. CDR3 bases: TGTGCCAGCAGTGTAGCGGGGGGCACAGATACGCAGTATTTT. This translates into CASSVAGGTDTQYF.

The CDR3 nucleotides are TGTGCCAGCAGCTTACAGGGGAACACCGGGGAGCTGTTTTTT. It translates to CASSLQGNTGELFF. The V gene is TRBV5-4, the J gene TRBJ2-2; tentatively, D is TRBD1 (6 bases). V lost 2 bases, J lost 1 base, and 6 bases lay in between. CDR1 is SGHNT, CDR2 YYREEE, per germline (reference sequence). The CDR3 is made up of 14 amino acids.

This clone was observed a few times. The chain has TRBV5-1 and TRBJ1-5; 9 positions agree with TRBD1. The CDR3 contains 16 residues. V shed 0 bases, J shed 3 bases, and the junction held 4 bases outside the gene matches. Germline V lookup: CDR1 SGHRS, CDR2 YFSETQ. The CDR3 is CASSLGTGDYNQPQHF. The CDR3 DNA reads TGCGCCAGCAGCTTGGGGACAGGGGACTACAATCAGCCCCAGCATTTT.

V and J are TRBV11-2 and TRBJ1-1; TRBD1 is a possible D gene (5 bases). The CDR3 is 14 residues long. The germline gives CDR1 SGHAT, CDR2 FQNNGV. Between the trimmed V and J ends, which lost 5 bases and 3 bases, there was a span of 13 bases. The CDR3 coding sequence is TGTGCCAGCAGCCCCCGCGACAGCGACACTGAAGCTTTCTTT. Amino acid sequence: CASSPRDSDTEAFF.

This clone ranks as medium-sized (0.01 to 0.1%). The CDR3 bases are TGTGCCATCAATCCGGGACAGGGGGCTTACGAGCAGTACTTC. Protein product: CAINPGQGAYEQYF. The chain employs TRBV10-3 and TRBJ2-7; TRBD1 agrees at 12 bases. Unmatched junction bases numbered 5, after V lost 7 bases and J lost 4 bases. From germline, CDR1 is ENHRY and CDR2 SYGVKD. The CDR3 runs to 14 residues.

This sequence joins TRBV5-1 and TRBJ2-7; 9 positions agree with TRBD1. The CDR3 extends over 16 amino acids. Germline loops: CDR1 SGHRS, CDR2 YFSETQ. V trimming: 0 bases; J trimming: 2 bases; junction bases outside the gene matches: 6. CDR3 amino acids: CASSLAYRGRPYEQYF. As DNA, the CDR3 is TGCGCCAGCAGCTTGGCCTACAGGGGGCGGCCCTACGAGCAGTACTTC. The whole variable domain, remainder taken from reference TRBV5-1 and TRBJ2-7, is KAGVTQTPRYLIKTRGQQVTLSCSPISGHRSVSWYQQTPGQGLQFLFEYFSETQRNKGNFPGRFSGRQFSNSRSEMNVSTLELGDSALYLCASSLAYRGRPYEQYFGPGTRLTVT.

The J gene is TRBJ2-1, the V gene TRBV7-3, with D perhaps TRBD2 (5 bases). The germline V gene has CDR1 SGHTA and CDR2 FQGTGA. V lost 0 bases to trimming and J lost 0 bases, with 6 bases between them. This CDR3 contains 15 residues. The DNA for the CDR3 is TGTGCCAGCAGCTTAACTAGCGTCTCCTACAATGAGCAGTTCTTC. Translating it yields CASSLTSVSYNEQFF.

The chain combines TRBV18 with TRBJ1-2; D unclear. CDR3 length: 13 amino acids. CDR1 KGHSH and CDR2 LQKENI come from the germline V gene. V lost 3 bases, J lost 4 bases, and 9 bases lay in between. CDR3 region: CASSPPGTYGYTF. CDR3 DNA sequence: TGTGCCAGCTCACCCCCAGGTACCTATGGCTACACCTTC.

This chain's CDR3 is CASSLQTRTENEAFF. Here the CDR3 DNA reads TGTGCCAGCAGCCTCCAGACGCGTACAGAAAACGAAGCTTTCTTT. The rearrangement joins TRBV7-2 to TRBJ1-1; D unresolved. V lost 5 bases to trimming and J lost 8 bases, with 21 bases between them. The CDR3 loop spans 15 amino acids. Germline CDR1 reads SGHTA; CDR2 reads FQGNSA.

In DNA, the CDR3 is TGCGCCAGCAGCCTAGGGGGCGCGTTTGAAAAACTGTTTTTT. It specifies CASSLGGAFEKLFF. V and J are TRBV5-1 and TRBJ1-4, with TRBD1 matching over 7 bases. The germline CDR1 and CDR2 sequences are SGHRS and YFSETQ. Trimming cost V 4 bases and J 7 bases; bases outside gene matches: 7. CDR3 length: 14 amino acids.

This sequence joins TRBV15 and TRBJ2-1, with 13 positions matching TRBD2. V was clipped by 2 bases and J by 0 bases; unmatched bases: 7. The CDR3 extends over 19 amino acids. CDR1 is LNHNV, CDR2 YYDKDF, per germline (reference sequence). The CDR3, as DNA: TGTGCCACCAGCAGAACAACTAGCGGGAGGGTTAGCTCCTACAATGAGCAGTTCTTC. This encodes CATSRTTSGRVSSYNEQFF. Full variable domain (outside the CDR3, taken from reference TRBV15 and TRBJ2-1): DAMVIQNPRYQVTQFGKPVTLSCSQTLNHNVMYWYQQKSSQAPKLLFHYYDKDFNNEADTPDNFQSRRPNTSFCFLDIRSPGLGDTAMYLCATSRTTSGRVSSYNEQFFGPGTRLTVL.

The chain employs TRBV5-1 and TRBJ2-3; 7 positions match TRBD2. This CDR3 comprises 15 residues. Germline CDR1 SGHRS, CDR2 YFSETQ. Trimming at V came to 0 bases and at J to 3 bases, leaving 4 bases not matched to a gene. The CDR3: CASSLATSTTDTQYF. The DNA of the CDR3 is TGCGCCAGCAGCTTGGCGACTAGCACAACAGATACGCAGTATTTT.

The CDR3 spells CASSQEPHGYNEQYF. The CDR3 DNA reads TGTGCCAGCAGCCAAGAACCCCACGGTTATAACGAGCAGTACTTC. This chain uses TRBV14 with TRBJ2-7, with unresolved D. Germline V CDR1 and CDR2: SGHDN, FVKESK. The CDR3 sequence is 15 residues long. V was shortened by 0 bases and J by 5 bases, with 14 bases between the two germline ends.

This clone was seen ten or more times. The CDR3 protein is CASSFTGARGNTIYF. CDR3 nucleotide sequence: TGTGCCAGCAGCTTTACAGGGGCAAGAGGAAACACCATATATTTT. The chain recombines TRBV7-9 with TRBJ1-3; 7 bases align to TRBD1. The CDR3 consists of 15 residues. V trimming: 3 bases; J trimming: 4 bases; junction bases outside the gene matches: 6. Germline CDR1 is SEHNR and CDR2 is FQNEAQ (reference sequence).

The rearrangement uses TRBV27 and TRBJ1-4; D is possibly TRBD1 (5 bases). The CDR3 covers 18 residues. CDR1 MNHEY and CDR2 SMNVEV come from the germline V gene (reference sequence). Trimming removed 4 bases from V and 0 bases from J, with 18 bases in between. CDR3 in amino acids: CASSSVYRTRATNEKLFF. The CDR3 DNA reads TGTGCCAGCAGTTCTGTATACCGGACACGTGCAACTAATGAAAAACTGTTTTTT.

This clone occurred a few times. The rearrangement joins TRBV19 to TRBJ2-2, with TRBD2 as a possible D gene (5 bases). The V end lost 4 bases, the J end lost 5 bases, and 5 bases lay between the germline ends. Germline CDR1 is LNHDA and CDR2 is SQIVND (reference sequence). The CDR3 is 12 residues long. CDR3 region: CASSRGTGELFF. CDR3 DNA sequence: TGTGCCAGTAGTAGAGGGACCGGGGAGCTGTTTTTT.

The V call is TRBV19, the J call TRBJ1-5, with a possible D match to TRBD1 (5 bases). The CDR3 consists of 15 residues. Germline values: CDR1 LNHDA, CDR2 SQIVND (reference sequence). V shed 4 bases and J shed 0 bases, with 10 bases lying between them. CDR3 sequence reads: CASSTTEHSNQPQHF. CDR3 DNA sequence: TGTGCCAGTAGTACGACAGAACATAGCAATCAGCCCCAGCATTTT. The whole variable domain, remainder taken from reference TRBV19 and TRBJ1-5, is DGGITQSPKYLFRKEGQNVTLSCEQNLNHDAMYWYRQDPGQGLRLIYYSQIVNDFQKGDIAEGYSVSREKKESFPLTVTSAQKNPTAFYLCASSTTEHSNQPQHFGDGTRLSIL.

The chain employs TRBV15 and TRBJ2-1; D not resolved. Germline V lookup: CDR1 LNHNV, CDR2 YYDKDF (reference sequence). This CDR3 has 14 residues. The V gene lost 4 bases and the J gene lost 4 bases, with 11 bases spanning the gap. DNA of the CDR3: TGTGCCACCAGCAAGCCTGCGTCGTACAATGAGCAGTTCTTC. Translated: CATSKPASYNEQFF.

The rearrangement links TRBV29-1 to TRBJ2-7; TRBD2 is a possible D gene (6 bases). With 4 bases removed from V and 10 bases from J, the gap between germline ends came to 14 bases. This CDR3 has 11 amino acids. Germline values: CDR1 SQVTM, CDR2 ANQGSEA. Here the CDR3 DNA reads TGCAGCGTTGGGGGGGACGGCCGTCAGTACTTC. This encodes CSVGGDGRQYF.

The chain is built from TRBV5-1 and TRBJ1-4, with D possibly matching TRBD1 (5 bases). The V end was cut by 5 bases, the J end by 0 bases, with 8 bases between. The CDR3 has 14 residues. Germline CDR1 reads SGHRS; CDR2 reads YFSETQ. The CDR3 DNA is TGCGCCAGCAGATGGGGGGCAACTAATGAAAAACTGTTTTTT. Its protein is CASRWGATNEKLFF. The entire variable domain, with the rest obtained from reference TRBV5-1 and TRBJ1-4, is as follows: KAGVTQTPRYLIKTRGQQVTLSCSPISGHRSVSWYQQTPGQGLQFLFEYFSETQRNKGNFPGRFSGRQFSNSRSEMNVSTLELGDSALYLCASRWGATNEKLFFGSGTQLSVL.

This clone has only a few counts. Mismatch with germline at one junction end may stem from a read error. The CDR3: CASSLPGRNPIYF. Here the CDR3 DNA reads TGTGCCAGCAGTTTACCAGGGCGAAACCCCATATATTTT. The V gene is TRBV28, the J gene TRBJ1-3, with a tentative D call TRBD1 (5 bases). The CDR3 extends over 13 amino acids. In germline, CDR1 is MDHEN, CDR2 SYDVKM.

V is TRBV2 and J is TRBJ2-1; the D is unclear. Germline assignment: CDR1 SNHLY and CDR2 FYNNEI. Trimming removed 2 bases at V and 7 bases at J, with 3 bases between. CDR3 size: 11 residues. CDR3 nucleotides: TGTGCCAGCAGTGAACAGAATGAGCAGTTCTTC. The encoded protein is CASSEQNEQFF.

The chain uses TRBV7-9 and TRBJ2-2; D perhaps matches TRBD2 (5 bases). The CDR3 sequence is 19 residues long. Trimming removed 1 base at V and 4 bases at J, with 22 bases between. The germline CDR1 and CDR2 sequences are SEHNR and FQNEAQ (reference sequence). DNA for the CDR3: TGTGCCAGCAGCTTAGAACGGGGTAGCACGAAACTTGGCACCGGGGAGCTGTTTTTT. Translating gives CASSLERGSTKLGTGELFF.